This T cell receptor (beta chain) comes out of a study of early stage breast cancer tumors. Study-level background: Of around 15 invasive breast tumors, twelve were hormone receptor-positive, HER2-negative. Overall study findings and caveats: Bulk DNA sequencing of unsorted cells missed chain pairing and markers.

The CDR3 totals 11 residues. The germline gives CDR1 MNHEY, CDR2 SVGAGI. V lost 2 bases and J lost 5, with 3 bases in between. As to this clone: Its antigen is as yet unknown.

Using immunoSEQ multiplex PCR, the repertoire was profiled, and TCRdb retains in-frame clones only, with some absent. The table has about 48,000 clones, roughly four fifths seen once. The sequencing sample was made of blood. This sequence was found in a person aged 45 to 59 with breast cancer. The chain has TRBV6-5 and TRBJ2-5; D not resolved. The CDR3 spells CASSYGETQYF. CDR3 DNA sequence: TGTGCCAGCAGTTACGGGGAGACCCAGTACTTC.